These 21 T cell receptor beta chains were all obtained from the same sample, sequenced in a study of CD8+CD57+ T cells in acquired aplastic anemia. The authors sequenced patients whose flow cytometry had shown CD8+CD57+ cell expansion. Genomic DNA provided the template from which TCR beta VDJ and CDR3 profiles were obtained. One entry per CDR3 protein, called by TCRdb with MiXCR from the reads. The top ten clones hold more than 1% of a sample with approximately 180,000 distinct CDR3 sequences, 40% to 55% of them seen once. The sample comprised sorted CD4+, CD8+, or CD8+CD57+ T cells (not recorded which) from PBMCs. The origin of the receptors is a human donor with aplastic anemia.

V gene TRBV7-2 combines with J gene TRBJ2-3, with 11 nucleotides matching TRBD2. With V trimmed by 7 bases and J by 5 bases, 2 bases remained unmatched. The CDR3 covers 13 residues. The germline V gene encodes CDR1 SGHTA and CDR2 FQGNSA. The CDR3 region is CASTTSGGDTQYF. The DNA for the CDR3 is TGTGCCAGCACCACTAGCGGGGGAGATACGCAGTATTTT. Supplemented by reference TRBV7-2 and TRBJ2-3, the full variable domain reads GAGVSQSPSNKVTEKGKDVELRCDPISGHTALYWYRQSLGQGLEFLIYFQGNSAPDKSGLPSDRFSAERTGGSVSTLTIQRTQQEDSAVYLCASTTSGGDTQYFGPGTRLTVL.

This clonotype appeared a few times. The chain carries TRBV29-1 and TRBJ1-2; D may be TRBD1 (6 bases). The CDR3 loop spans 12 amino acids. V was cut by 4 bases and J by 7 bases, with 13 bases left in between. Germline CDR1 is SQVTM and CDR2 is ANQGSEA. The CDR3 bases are TGCAGCGTTGTCCGGGGGGCGGGTGGCTACACCTTC. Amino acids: CSVVRGAGGYTF. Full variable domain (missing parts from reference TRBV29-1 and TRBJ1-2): SAVISQKPSRDICQRGTSLTIQCQVDSQVTMMFWYRQQPGQSLTLIATANQGSEATYESGFVIDKFPISRPNLTFSTLTVSNMSPEDSSIYLCSVVRGAGGYTFGSGTRLTVV.

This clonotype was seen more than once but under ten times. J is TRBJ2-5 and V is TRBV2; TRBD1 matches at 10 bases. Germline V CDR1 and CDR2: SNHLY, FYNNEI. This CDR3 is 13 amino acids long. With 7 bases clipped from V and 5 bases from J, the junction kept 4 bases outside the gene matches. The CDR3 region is CASIRTGGETQYF. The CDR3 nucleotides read TGTGCCAGCATTCGGACAGGGGGGGAGACCCAGTACTTC.

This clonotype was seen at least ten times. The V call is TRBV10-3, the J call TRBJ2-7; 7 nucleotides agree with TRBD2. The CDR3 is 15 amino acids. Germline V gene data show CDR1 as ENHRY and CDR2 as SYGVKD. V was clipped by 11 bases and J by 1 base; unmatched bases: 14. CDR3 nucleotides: TGTGCCCGAGGGATGCCGGGAGGCAAATCCTACGAGCAGTACTTC. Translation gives CARGMPGGKSYEQYF.

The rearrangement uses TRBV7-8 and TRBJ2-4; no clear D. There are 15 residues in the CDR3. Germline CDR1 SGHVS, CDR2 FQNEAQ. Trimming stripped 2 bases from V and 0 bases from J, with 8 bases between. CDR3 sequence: CASSLFTGAKNIQYF. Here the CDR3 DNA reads TGTGCCAGCAGCTTATTTACGGGAGCCAAAAACATTCAGTACTTC.

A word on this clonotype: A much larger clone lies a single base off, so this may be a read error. CDR3 nucleotides: TGTGCCCCCTCGGGGAGGGGAGGGTTAGACTGTGGCTACACCTTC. It codes for CAPSGRGGLDCGYTF. The chain uses TRBV5-3 and TRBJ1-2, with TRBD1 as a possible D gene (5 bases). TRBV5-3 qualifies as an ORF whose function is uncertain. Trimming cost V 10 bases and J 7 bases, with 26 bases left between them. This CDR3 comprises 15 residues.

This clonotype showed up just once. CDR3 residues: CASSQSGTGSYEQYF. The CDR3 DNA reads TGTGCCAGCAGCCAATCCGGGACAGGTTCCTACGAGCAGTACTTC. This chain links TRBV25-1 with TRBJ2-7, with 8 bases aligning to TRBD1. Unmatched junction bases numbered 8, after V lost 6 bases and J lost 1 base. The CDR3 consists of 15 residues. The V gene's germline CDR1 is MGHDK and CDR2 SYGVNS.

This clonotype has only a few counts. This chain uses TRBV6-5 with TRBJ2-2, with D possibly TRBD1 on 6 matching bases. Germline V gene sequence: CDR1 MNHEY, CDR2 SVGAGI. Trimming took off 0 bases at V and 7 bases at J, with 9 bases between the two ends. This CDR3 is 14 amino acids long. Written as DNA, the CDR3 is TGTGCCAGCAGTTACTCGGGGGCGGGCGGGGAGCTGTTTTTT. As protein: CASSYSGAGGELFF.

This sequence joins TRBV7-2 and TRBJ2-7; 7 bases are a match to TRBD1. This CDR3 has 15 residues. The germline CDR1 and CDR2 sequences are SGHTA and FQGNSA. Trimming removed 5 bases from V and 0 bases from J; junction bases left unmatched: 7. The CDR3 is CASSPWGQSSYEQYF. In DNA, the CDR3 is TGTGCCAGCAGCCCTTGGGGACAGAGCTCCTACGAGCAGTACTTC.

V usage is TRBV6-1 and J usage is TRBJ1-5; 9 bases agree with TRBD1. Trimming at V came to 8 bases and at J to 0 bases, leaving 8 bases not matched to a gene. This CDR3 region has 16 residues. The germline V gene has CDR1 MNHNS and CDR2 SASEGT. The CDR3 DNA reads TGTGCCAGCGTTCCCGGGACAGGGATTAGCAATCAGCCCCAGCATTTT. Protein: CASVPGTGISNQPQHF.

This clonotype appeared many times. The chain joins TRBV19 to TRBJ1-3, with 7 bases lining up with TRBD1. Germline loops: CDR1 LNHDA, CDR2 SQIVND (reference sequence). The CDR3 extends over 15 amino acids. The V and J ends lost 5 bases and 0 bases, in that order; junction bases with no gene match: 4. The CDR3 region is CASSPQGGSGNTIYF. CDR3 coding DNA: TGTGCCAGTAGTCCCCAGGGGGGCTCTGGAAACACCATATATTTT.

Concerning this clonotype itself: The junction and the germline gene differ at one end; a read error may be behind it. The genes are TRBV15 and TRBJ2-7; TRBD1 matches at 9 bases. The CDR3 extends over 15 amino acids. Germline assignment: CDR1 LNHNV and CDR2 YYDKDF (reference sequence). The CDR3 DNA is TGTGCCAGCCAACTACAGGGACAGGGTTCCTACGCGCAGTACTTC. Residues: CASQLQGQGSYAQYF. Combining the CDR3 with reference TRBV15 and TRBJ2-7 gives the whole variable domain DAMVIQNPRYQVTQFGKPVTLSCSQTLNHNVMYWYQQKSSQAPKLLFHYYDKDFNNEADTPDNFQSRRPNTSFCFLDIRSPGLGDTAMYLCASQLQGQGSYAQYFGPGTRLTVT.

Here the CDR3 reads CASSVGAGEETQYF. The DNA of the CDR3 is TGTGCCAGCAGCGTAGGGGCAGGGGAAGAGACCCAGTACTTC. The genes are TRBV9 and TRBJ2-5, with a weak D call TRBD1 (6 bases). CDR1 SGDLS and CDR2 YYNGEE come from the germline V gene. This CDR3 has 14 residues. V was shortened by 0 bases and J by 3 bases, with 9 bases between the two germline ends. Full variable domain (outside the CDR3, taken from reference TRBV9 and TRBJ2-5): DSGVTQTPKHLITATGQRVTLRCSPRSGDLSVYWYQQSLDQGLQFLIQYYNGEERAKGNILERFSAQQFPDLHSELNLSSLELGDSALYFCASSVGAGEETQYFGPGTRLLVL.

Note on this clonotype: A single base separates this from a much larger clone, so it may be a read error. CDR3 sequence: CVSSHSTGLGNTEAFF. CDR3 in DNA: TGTGTCAGCAGTCACTCAACAGGGTTAGGGAACACTGAAGCTTTCTTT. The gene calls are TRBV12-3 or TRBV12-4 and TRBJ1-1, with D possibly matching TRBD1 (6 bases). The CDR3 length is 16 residues.

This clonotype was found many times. CDR3 in amino acids: CASEGDGNTIYF. In DNA, the CDR3 is TGTGCCAGCGAGGGGGATGGAAACACCATATATTTT. This chain links TRBV6-1 with TRBJ1-3; possible D gene TRBD1, 6 bases. Germline loops: CDR1 MNHNS, CDR2 SASEGT. Trimming took 8 bases from V and 3 from J, leaving 8 bases between them. The CDR3 contains 12 residues.

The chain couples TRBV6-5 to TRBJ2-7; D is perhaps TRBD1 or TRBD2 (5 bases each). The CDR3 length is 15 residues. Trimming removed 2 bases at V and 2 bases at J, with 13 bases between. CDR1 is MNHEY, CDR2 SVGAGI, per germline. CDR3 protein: CASSYGDGTTYEQYF. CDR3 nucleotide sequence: TGTGCCAGCAGTTACGGGGACGGTACAACCTACGAGCAGTACTTC.

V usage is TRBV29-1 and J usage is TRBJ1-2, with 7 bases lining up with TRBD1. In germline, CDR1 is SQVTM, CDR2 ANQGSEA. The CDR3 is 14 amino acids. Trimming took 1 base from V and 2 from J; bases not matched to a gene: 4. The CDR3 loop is CSVEAKDRNYGYTF. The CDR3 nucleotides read TGCAGCGTTGAAGCCAAGGACAGGAACTATGGCTACACCTTC. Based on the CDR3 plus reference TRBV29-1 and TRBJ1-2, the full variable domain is SAVISQKPSRDICQRGTSLTIQCQVDSQVTMMFWYRQQPGQSLTLIATANQGSEATYESGFVIDKFPISRPNLTFSTLTVSNMSPEDSSIYLCSVEAKDRNYGYTFGSGTRLTVV.

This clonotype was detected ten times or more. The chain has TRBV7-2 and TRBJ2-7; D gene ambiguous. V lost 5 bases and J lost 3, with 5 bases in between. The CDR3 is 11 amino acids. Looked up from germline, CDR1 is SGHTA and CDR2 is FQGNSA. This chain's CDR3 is CASSPYYEQYF. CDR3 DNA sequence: TGTGCCAGCAGCCCGTACTACGAGCAGTACTTC.

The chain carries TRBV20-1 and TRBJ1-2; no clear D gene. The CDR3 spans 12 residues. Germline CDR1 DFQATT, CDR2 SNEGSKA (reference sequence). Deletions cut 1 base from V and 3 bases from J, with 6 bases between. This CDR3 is CSARVKDYGYTF. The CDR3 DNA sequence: TGCAGTGCTAGAGTTAAGGACTATGGCTACACCTTC.

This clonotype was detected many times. In DNA, the CDR3 is TGCGCCAGCAGCTTACCCCTTGGGGGGCAAGCGGGGGAGCAGTTCTTC. Translated: CASSLPLGGQAGEQFF. The chain joins TRBV5-1 to TRBJ2-1; possible D gene TRBD2, 7 bases. V gave up 2 bases and J gave up 10 bases, with 22 bases separating them. Germline values: CDR1 SGHRS, CDR2 YFSETQ. This CDR3 comprises 16 residues.

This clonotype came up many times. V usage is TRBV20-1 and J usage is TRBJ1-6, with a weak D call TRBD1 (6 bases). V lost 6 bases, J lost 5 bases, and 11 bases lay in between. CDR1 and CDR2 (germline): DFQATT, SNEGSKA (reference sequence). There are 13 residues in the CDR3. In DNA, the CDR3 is TGCAGTGCCACGGACAGCCATAATTCACCCCTCCACTTT. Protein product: CSATDSHNSPLHF.